This T cell receptor beta chain was sequenced for a study of CD8+ T cells in alopecia areata. General study findings and limits: Uncertain still, given a single nonresponder, is whether baseline CD8+ expansion links to response. More clonal than normal scalp was lesional scalp, particularly alopecia totalis/universalis.

cDNA serving as the sequencing template came from extracted, reverse transcribed RNA. Profiling relied on immunoSEQ multiplex PCR, and the TCRdb table lists in-frame clones only, not all of them. This table has about 110,000 clones, around three fifths appearing once. The V gene lost 1 base and the J gene lost 5 bases, with 7 bases spanning the gap. This CDR3 is 13 amino acids long. Germline values: CDR1 SGHDT, CDR2 YYEEEE. The sample's treatment: oral pan-JAK inhibitor, 5-10 mg twice daily. This clone was observed once. Its antigen is undetermined. The sequenced sample was CD8+ T cells sorted from blood, obtained at week 24, from a patient treated with tofacitinib. The receptor was isolated from a human donor with alopecia areata. The chain links TRBV5-6 to TRBJ1-5, with D unresolved. The CDR3 sequence is CASSLYGDQPQHF. Here the CDR3 DNA reads TGTGCCAGCAGCTTGTACGGGGATCAGCCCCAGCATTTT.